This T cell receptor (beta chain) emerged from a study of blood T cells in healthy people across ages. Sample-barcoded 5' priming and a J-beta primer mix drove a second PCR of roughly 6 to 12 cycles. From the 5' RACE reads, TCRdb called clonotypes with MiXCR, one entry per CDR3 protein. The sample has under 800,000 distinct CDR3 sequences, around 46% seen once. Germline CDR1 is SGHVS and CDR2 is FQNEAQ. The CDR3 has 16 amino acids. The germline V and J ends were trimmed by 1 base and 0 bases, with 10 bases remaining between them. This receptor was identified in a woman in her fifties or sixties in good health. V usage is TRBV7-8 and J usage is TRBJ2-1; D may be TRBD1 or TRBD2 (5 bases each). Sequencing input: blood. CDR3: CASSLGLGTSYNEQFF. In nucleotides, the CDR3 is TGTGCCAGCAGCTTAGGCCTTGGGACCTCCTACAATGAGCAGTTCTTC.